Listed here are 9 T cell receptor beta chains from one sample, sequenced in a study of T cells expressing NK-cell markers. With the 5' RACE reads reprocessed, TCRdb shows one record per CDR3 protein and no DNA. The sample holds 550,000 to 600,000 distinct CDR3 sequences. The sample comprised blood T cells: a sorted CD56 or NKG2C T cell subset, CD4+ or CD8+ T cells, or bulk PBMC T cells (not recorded which). Receptor source: a man younger than 35 in good health.

V gene TRBV12-3 or TRBV12-4 combines with J gene TRBJ2-1. This CDR3 contains 13 residues. CDR3 residues: CASTYNSGYEQFF.

This chain connects TRBV20-1 to TRBJ1-5; TCRdb's assignment of TRBD1 cannot be checked, as there is no DNA. The CDR3 is 15 residues long. Per the germline V gene, CDR1 is DFQATT and CDR2 is SNEGSKA (reference sequence). CDR3 sequence reads: CSARDSTASNQPQHF.

Here the CDR3 reads CSASDRGYYGYTF. This rearrangement joins TRBV29-1 to TRBJ1-2; TCRdb gives TRBD1 as the D gene, but with no DNA this cannot be confirmed. This CDR3 contains 13 residues. Germline values: CDR1 SQVTM, CDR2 ANQGSEA.

The chain couples TRBV11-2 to TRBJ2-5; TCRdb outputs TRBD2, but without DNA this stays unchecked. CDR1 is SGHAT and CDR2 is FQNNGV in the germline V gene. The CDR3 extends over 15 amino acids. This CDR3 is CASSSTSGSLETQYF.

The chain has TRBV12-3 or TRBV12-4 and TRBJ2-1; the TCRdb call, TRBD2, lacks DNA for checking. The CDR3 extends over 15 amino acids. The CDR3 sequence is CASSSSPHRVVEQFF.

This chain uses TRBV7-2 with TRBJ2-2; the TRBD1 assignment by TCRdb is unverifiable without DNA. Germline V gene lookup returns CDR1 SGHTA and CDR2 FQGNSA. The CDR3 sequence is 16 residues long. The CDR3 protein is CASSPRVDRSRRELFF.

The CDR3 protein is CASIHEGVGSYEQYF. The gene calls are TRBV28 and TRBJ2-7; TCRdb proposes TRBD1, but this gene call is untestable without DNA. The CDR3 consists of 15 residues. Per germline, CDR1 MDHEN and CDR2 SYDVKM.

The chain recombines TRBV5-1 with TRBJ1-1; the TCRdb call, TRBD1, lacks DNA for checking. From germline, CDR1 is SGHRS and CDR2 YFSETQ. The CDR3 runs to 16 residues. CDR3 loop: CASNAGTQGGWTEAFF. The variable domain in full, with the rest retrieved from reference TRBV5-1 and TRBJ1-1, is KAGVTQTPRYLIKTRGQQVTLSCSPISGHRSVSWYQQTPGQGLQFLFEYFSETQRNKGNFPGRFSGRQFSNSRSEMNVSTLELGDSALYLCASNAGTQGGWTEAFFGQGTRLTVV.

V and J are TRBV5-1 and TRBJ2-5; TCRdb lists TRBD1, though no DNA is available to test this call. This CDR3 region has 14 residues. Germline V gene data show CDR1 as SGHRS and CDR2 as YFSETQ. The chain's CDR3 is CASNQDRGTETQYF.